This TCR beta chain was captured by sequencing in a study of shared clonotypes between healthy human individuals (TCRdb year 2020). Describing the broader study: The cohort comprised a couple of women and a few men aged 18 to 49 years. Per donor, three plates each were used for CD4 naive and CD4 memory, two for CD8 naive, and one for CD8 memory. The study deeply sequenced blood TCR repertoires of about five healthy adults to estimate repertoire size and the extent of clonotype sharing between individuals. Different laboratories and diverse techniques were used to prepare libraries and sequence TCR repertoires, to increase sequencing depth and limit assay-specific biases. Leukapheresis yielded between about 0.8 and 9.5 billion PBMCs per donor. Study-level results and caveats: Compared with non-shared clonotypes, the clonotypes found in all four sorted-subset donors had higher generation probabilities. Naive subsets generally had larger estimated clonotype richness than memory subsets. Based on pairwise subsampling, the degree of clonotype sharing among donors was expected to be affected by sequencing depth. Across a handful of donors, approximately 5% of naive CD4, around 3.3% of naive CD8, about 2.3% of memory CD4, and approximately 0.4% of memory CD8 clonotypes were shared. The genetic and exposure-history diversity represented was limited by the small number of donors. Rarefaction of sorted-subset datasets indicated incomplete sequencing despite the large sequencing depth. Sampling was restricted to blood, and TCR repertoires in tissues likely differ from the TCR repertoires found in blood.

Using the deep immunoSEQ assay, multiplex PCR amplified TCR CDR3 regions from genomic DNA. Extracted genomic DNA from each cell subset was spread evenly across all wells of several immunoSEQ 96-well plates, with each plate serving as a replicate. Each replicate PCR for sorted subsets received about 220 ng genomic DNA, equal to about 30,000 T cell genomes. The purified libraries were quantified using a Qubit 3.0 fluorometer, sized with a Bioanalyzer 2100, and then quantified again using the KAPA Library Quantification kit. Each immunoSEQ 96-well plate was sequenced on its own single-read 150-cycle Illumina NextSeq 550 flow cell. In the paper's pipeline: Because the immunoSEQ output included only junctional sequences and no quality scores, the filtering could not be the same as the filtering used for full-length reads. To assign V/J genes and CDR3, sequences were annotated using PyIR, a Python wrapper for IgBLAST v1.9, with IMGT germline references. Reads with weak V/J assignments (E-value above 1e-6), missing CDR3, stop codons, out-of-frame junctions, or ambiguous translated residues were removed. V3J clonotypes were defined as sequences sharing an identical inferred V gene, J gene, and CDR3 amino acid sequence. To compute the percentage overlap between repertoires, the number of shared unique clonotypes was divided by the size of the smaller repertoire. Richness of each repertoire was evaluated using RTK rarefaction, the Chao1 estimator, and Recon v2.1 estimates of unobserved clonotypes. Generation probabilities for all TCRbeta clonotypes obtained by the gDNA method from a handful of donors were computed using OLGA. TCRdb mirrors the immuneACCESS table, restricted to in-frame sequences. Some clones are absent from its copies; in checked studies, under half trace to an unresolved V gene, and the reason for the others is unknown. The D gene and trimming were derived from the DNA, and the V and J assignments and clone size from that table. The sample profile shows about 2,100,000 clones; more than 85% of them were found once. Under 2% of the sample is taken by the ten largest.

CD8 naive samples were obtained by positive selection for CCR7 among CD45RO-negative cells, yielding a CD45RA+CCR7+ population from which TemRA cells were excluded. The donors were healthy, HIV-negative adults who had no recently reported acute infections or vaccinations. All donors were Caucasian adults living in Nashville, Tennessee, USA. After blood collection by leukapheresis, PBMCs were isolated using Ficoll-Histopaque density gradient centrifugation and then cryopreserved in the vapor phase of liquid nitrogen. Purity and quantity of every magnetically sorted T cell population were checked by analytical flow cytometry. Each sorted fraction had its genomic DNA isolated and then quantified by UV absorbance on a Nanodrop 2000c. Concerning this clone itself: Its antigen is still unknown. No base quality values were provided; no much bigger clone lies one nucleotide off.

Spanning cysteine to phenylalanine, the CDR3 consists of 16 amino acids. The read is trimmed to its CDR3 DNA, 48 bases read in frame from base 1. Trimming accounts for 2 bases at V and 1 base at J, while the number of junction bases matched to no gene is 5. The germline V gene provides CDR1 SGHVS and CDR2 FQNEAQ. The V gene is TRBV7-8 and the J gene is TRBJ1-5; 7 central bases correspond to TRBD1. The source material was naive CD8+ T cells from PBMCs. Read against the paper, the sample's cell subset or site label means: CD45RA+CCR7+. This receptor was obtained from a young man in good health. Some clones in this sample may be carry-over from other donors' samples. For the CDR3, the sequence is CASSLSEGASNQPQHF. DNA sequence: TGTGCCAGCAGCTTATCGGAGGGGGCGAGCAATCAGCCCCAGCATTTT.